This TCR beta chain was captured by sequencing in a study of T cells in localized non-small cell lung cancer. TCRdb's copy holds only in-frame clones and misses some; the assay was immunoSEQ multiplex PCR. The sample has around 4,100 clones; around 30% are singletons. Germline CDR1 and CDR2: SGHRS and YFSETQ. The V gene lost 0 bases and the J gene lost 2 bases, with 8 bases spanning the gap. CDR3 length equals 14 residues. The sequence derives from a man between 40 and 70 years old with stage II lung adenocarcinoma. The sequencing here drew on lung tumor tissue, taken before any cancer treatment. The chain is built from TRBV5-1 and TRBJ1-1; unclear D gene. Here the CDR3 DNA reads TGCGCCAGCAGCTTGGGTATAGCAAACACTGAAGCTTTCTTT. As protein: CASSLGIANTEAFF.